Shown below are 27 T cell receptor beta chains from a single sample sequenced in a study of T cells after yellow fever vaccination. TCRdb itself ran the 5' RACE reads through MiXCR, one entry per CDR3 protein. In the table there are 600,000 to 750,000 distinct CDR3 sequences, about 12% of which are singletons. The specimen was PBMCs, collected on the day of the yellow fever booster vaccination. The origin of the receptors is a man aged 25-45 years who received the YFV17D yellow fever vaccine.

This sequence joins TRBV18 and TRBJ1-2; the D is unclear. V was trimmed by 2 bases and J by 6 bases, leaving 13 bases between them. Germline assignment: CDR1 KGHSH and CDR2 LQKENI. The CDR3 is 14 residues long. CDR3 DNA: TGTGCCAGCTCACCAACGGCACAGCTCGATGGCTACACCTTC. This sequence encodes CASSPTAQLDGYTF.

This clonotype was observed a few times. The rearrangement joins TRBV5-1 to TRBJ2-2; D not certain. CDR3 length: 18 amino acids. V was cut by 2 bases and J by 2 bases, with 19 bases left in between. From germline, CDR1 is SGHRS and CDR2 YFSETQ. In DNA, the CDR3 is TGCGCCAGCAGCTTCGTCCTTCTAGGGCGGCGCAACACCGGGGAGCTGTTTTTT. Protein product: CASSFVLLGRRNTGELFF.

The genes are TRBV2 and TRBJ2-2; D not resolved. Germline CDR1 is SNHLY and CDR2 is FYNNEI. Trimming cost V 5 bases and J 4 bases, with 5 bases left between them. The CDR3 has 12 residues. CDR3 nucleotides: TGTGCCAGCAGTACAGCCACCGGGGAGCTGTTTTTT. Encoded protein: CASSTATGELFF.

Only a few counts were recorded for this clonotype. The chain recombines TRBV20-1 with TRBJ2-7; possibly TRBD2 for D (5 bases). CDR1 and CDR2 from the germline V gene are DFQATT and SNEGSKA (reference sequence). The length of the CDR3 is 13 residues. The CDR3 nucleotides are TGCAGGTTTAGGACTGGAAGCTCCTACGAGCAGTACTTC. It translates to CRFRTGSSYEQYF.

The chain combines TRBV20-1 with TRBJ2-3, with TRBD2 matching 11 bases. The V segment lost 5 bases and the J segment 0 bases; nucleotides outside the gene matches: 7. This CDR3 region has 16 residues. Germline V gene data show CDR1 as DFQATT and CDR2 as SNEGSKA (reference sequence). The CDR3: CSASGTSGASTDTQYF. CDR3 coding DNA: TGCAGTGCTTCCGGGACTAGCGGTGCTAGCACAGATACGCAGTATTTT.

V usage is TRBV18 and J usage is TRBJ1-1; TRBD1 might be the D (5 bases). V lost 5 bases, J lost 4 bases, and 11 bases lay in between. From germline, CDR1 is KGHSH and CDR2 LQKENI. The CDR3 sequence is 13 residues long. The chain's CDR3 is CASSESGPTEAFF. CDR3 coding DNA: TGTGCCAGCTCAGAGTCGGGGCCCACTGAAGCTTTCTTT.

This chain joins TRBV11-2 and TRBJ2-5; 8 bases are shared with TRBD1. V trimming: 5 bases; J trimming: 5 bases; junction bases outside the gene matches: 4. The length of the CDR3 is 13 residues. The germline V gene has CDR1 SGHAT and CDR2 FQNNGV. The CDR3 nucleotides read TGTGCCAGCAGCATGGACAGGGTGGAGACCCAGTACTTC. Protein product: CASSMDRVETQYF.

The V gene is TRBV3-1, the J gene TRBJ2-2; 7 nucleotides match TRBD2. Unmatched junction bases numbered 9, after V lost 1 base and J lost 4 bases. Germline V lookup: CDR1 LGHDT, CDR2 YNNKEL (reference sequence). This CDR3 is built from 17 residues. CDR3 in amino acids: CASSQGAALAATGELFF. The CDR3 DNA sequence: TGTGCCAGCAGCCAAGGCGCGGCCCTAGCGGCCACCGGGGAGCTGTTTTTT.

The genes are TRBV29-1 and TRBJ2-1; TRBD2 matches 11 bases. Germline V gene sequence: CDR1 SQVTM, CDR2 ANQGSEA. With V trimmed by 7 bases and J by 8 bases, 7 bases remained unmatched. The CDR3 loop spans 13 amino acids. DNA for the CDR3: TGCAGCGCCGATAGCGGGAGGGTCGATGAGCAGTTCTTC. This sequence encodes CSADSGRVDEQFF.

The chain carries TRBV5-6 and TRBJ2-7; D tentatively fits TRBD1 or TRBD2 (6 bases each). The CDR3 is made up of 17 amino acids. Germline-derived CDR1 and CDR2 are SGHDT and YYEEEE. Deletions cut 5 bases from V and 0 bases from J, with 21 bases between. CDR3: CASSNLGGAGSSYEQYF. DNA of the CDR3: TGTGCCAGCAGTAATTTGGGGGGCGCGGGATCCTCCTACGAGCAGTACTTC. Looking up the rest from reference TRBV5-6 and TRBJ2-7 gives the full variable domain: DAGVTQSPTHLIKTRGQQVTLRCSPKSGHDTVSWYQQALGQGPQFIFQYYEEEERQRGNFPDRFSGHQFPNYSSELNVNALLLGDSALYLCASSNLGGAGSSYEQYFGPGTRLTVT.

This clonotype showed up just a few times. The rearrangement joins TRBV7-9 to TRBJ2-2; 8 bases align to TRBD2. V gave up 4 bases and J gave up 2 bases; unmatched junction bases: 6. CDR1 is SEHNR, CDR2 FQNEAQ, per germline (reference sequence). The CDR3 has 16 residues. The CDR3 DNA is TGTGCCAGCAGCTCTCACCTAGCGGGTAACACCGGGGAGCTGTTTTTT. Translation gives CASSSHLAGNTGELFF.

This chain links TRBV10-3 with TRBJ2-3, with a weak D call TRBD2 (5 bases). V was shortened by 6 bases and J by 0 bases, with 16 bases between the two germline ends. This CDR3 comprises 16 residues. Germline loops: CDR1 ENHRY, CDR2 SYGVKD. The DNA of the CDR3 is TGTGCCATCAGGCCCACTCTGGACTCTAGCACAGATACGCAGTATTTT. Protein sequence: CAIRPTLDSSTDTQYF.

This rearrangement joins TRBV3-1 to TRBJ1-4; D is ambiguous. Per the germline V gene, CDR1 is LGHDT and CDR2 is YNNKEL (reference sequence). The CDR3 length is 15 residues. V was cut by 2 bases and J by 8 bases, with 15 bases left in between. The CDR3: CASSQNRLTGEKLFF. The CDR3 bases are TGTGCCAGCAGCCAAAATCGCCTGACGGGGGAAAAACTGTTTTTT.

A remark on this clonotype: Germline and junction disagree at one end, which may indicate a read error. The chain uses TRBV9 and TRBJ2-7; D is possibly TRBD1 (5 bases). Germline lookup yields CDR1 SGDLS and CDR2 YYNGEE. The CDR3 contains 14 residues. The CDR3 DNA sequence: TGTGCCAGCAGCGTAGATGCAGGGCTATCCGAGCACTATTTC. This translates into CASSVDAGLSEHYF.

A few counts support this clonotype. The V gene is TRBV7-2, the J gene TRBJ2-7; TRBD2 matches 8 bases. V trimming: 3 bases; J trimming: 0 bases; junction bases outside the gene matches: 7. The CDR3 is 16 residues long. Germline V gene lookup returns CDR1 SGHTA and CDR2 FQGNSA. The CDR3 is CASSFGLAGNSYEQYF. CDR3 sequence (DNA): TGTGCCAGCAGCTTTGGGCTAGCGGGTAACTCCTACGAGCAGTACTTC.

Many counts were recorded for this clonotype. The rearrangement joins TRBV5-1 to TRBJ2-7; the D gene is possibly TRBD2 (6 bases). Germline V CDR1 and CDR2: SGHRS, YFSETQ. The CDR3 spans 15 residues. V was clipped by 0 bases and J by 4 bases, with 14 bases between them. DNA for the CDR3: TGCGCCAGCAGCTTGGATGGAGGGGAACTTTACGAGCAGTACTTC. Its protein is CASSLDGGELYEQYF. Looking up the rest from reference TRBV5-1 and TRBJ2-7 gives the full variable domain: KAGVTQTPRYLIKTRGQQVTLSCSPISGHRSVSWYQQTPGQGLQFLFEYFSETQRNKGNFPGRFSGRQFSNSRSEMNVSTLELGDSALYLCASSLDGGELYEQYFGPGTRLTVT.

This clonotype was observed a handful of times. The chain has TRBV7-2 and TRBJ2-7; D possibly corresponds to TRBD1 (6 bases). CDR3 length: 12 residues. Per germline, CDR1 SGHTA and CDR2 FQGNSA. V lost 2 bases and J 7 bases, leaving 9 bases between the germline ends. The CDR3 bases are TGTGCCAGCAGCTTATCCGGACAGGAGCAGTACTTC. It is translated as CASSLSGQEQYF. The variable domain in full, completed from reference TRBV7-2 and TRBJ2-7, reads GAGVSQSPSNKVTEKGKDVELRCDPISGHTALYWYRQSLGQGLEFLIYFQGNSAPDKSGLPSDRFSAERTGGSVSTLTIQRTQQEDSAVYLCASSLSGQEQYFGPGTRLTVT.

This clonotype was seen a few times. The chain uses TRBV6-2 or TRBV6-3 and TRBJ2-7; 9 bases match TRBD1. J was trimmed by 0 bases and V by 2 bases; bases with no gene match: 5. CDR3 size: 16 residues. From germline, CDR1 is MNHEY and CDR2 SVGEGT. DNA for the CDR3: TGTGCCAGCAGTTACCTCCGGGACAGGGTCTCCTACGAGCAGTACTTC. Its translation: CASSYLRDRVSYEQYF.

The rearrangement links TRBV27 to TRBJ2-5, with 8 bases identical to TRBD1. Germline V CDR1 and CDR2: MNHEY, SMNVEV (reference sequence). This CDR3 comprises 18 residues. The CDR3 region is CAASCPLGTGQLQETQYF. CDR3 nucleotides: TGTGCGGCCAGTTGTCCCCTGGGGACAGGTCAACTCCAAGAGACCCAGTACTTC.

The rearrangement joins TRBV18 to TRBJ2-2, with D possibly TRBD1 on 6 matching bases. Germline V gene lookup returns CDR1 KGHSH and CDR2 LQKENI. V lost 2 bases and J lost 3, with 10 bases in between. The CDR3 covers 15 residues. CDR3: CASSPIDRYTGELFF. CDR3 DNA sequence: TGTGCCAGCTCACCAATCGACAGGTACACCGGGGAGCTGTTTTTT.

A few counts support this clonotype. The chain recombines TRBV20-1 with TRBJ2-1; D may be TRBD1 (6 bases). The germline V and J ends were trimmed by 3 bases and 9 bases, with 12 bases remaining between them. This CDR3 is built from 12 residues. Germline CDR1 and CDR2: DFQATT and SNEGSKA (reference sequence). DNA of the CDR3: TGCAGTGCTAGGGGGACACATGGTGAGCAGTTCTTC. Amino acid sequence: CSARGTHGEQFF.

The chain carries TRBV9 and TRBJ2-1; 10 bases fit TRBD2. CDR3 size: 16 residues. The V gene end was trimmed by 3 bases and the J gene end by 6 bases; junction bases not matched to a gene: 9. Germline lookup yields CDR1 SGDLS and CDR2 YYNGEE. CDR3 DNA sequence: TGTGCCAGCAGCGACGAGCGGGAGGGCCAGGGCAATGAGCAGTTCTTC. Residues: CASSDEREGQGNEQFF.

This rearrangement joins TRBV20-1 to TRBJ2-1, with 7 nucleotides matching TRBD2. The CDR3 sequence is 14 residues long. Germline V gene data show CDR1 as DFQATT and CDR2 as SNEGSKA (reference sequence). V shed 5 bases, J shed 0 bases, and the junction held 4 bases outside the gene matches. The CDR3 DNA is TGCAGTGCTGAGAGCGGGATCTCCTACAATGAGCAGTTCTTC. Its translation is CSAESGISYNEQFF.

This chain connects TRBV4-3 to TRBJ2-1; 8 nucleotides line up with TRBD2. J was trimmed by 2 bases and V by 0 bases; bases with no gene match: 9. The CDR3 is 18 amino acids. The V gene's germline CDR1 is LGHNA and CDR2 YSLEER. Here the CDR3 reads CASSQEPPAGVTYNEQFF. The CDR3 nucleotides are TGCGCCAGCAGCCAAGAACCCCCAGCGGGAGTAACCTACAATGAGCAGTTCTTC.

The sample holds a few counts of this clonotype. The chain links TRBV19 to TRBJ2-1, with a tentative D call TRBD1 (6 bases). The V and J ends lost 8 bases and 9 bases respectively, with 14 bases between them. CDR1 LNHDA and CDR2 SQIVND come from the germline V gene (reference sequence). The CDR3 has 12 residues. CDR3 coding DNA: TGTGCCAGTTGGTCCCTGGACAGTGAGCAGTTCTTC. The encoded protein is CASWSLDSEQFF.

This chain joins TRBV5-6 and TRBJ1-2; no reliable D call. CDR1 SGHDT and CDR2 YYEEEE come from the germline V gene. There are 15 residues in the CDR3. V lost 1 base and J lost 5, with 15 bases in between. The CDR3 spells CASSLIGGQEYGYTF. The CDR3 nucleotides are TGTGCCAGCAGCTTGATTGGAGGGCAGGAGTATGGCTACACCTTC.

V and J are TRBV5-4 and TRBJ2-5; 10 bases are shared with TRBD1. The CDR3 loop spans 16 amino acids. The germline V gene has CDR1 SGHNT and CDR2 YYREEE (reference sequence). Unmatched junction bases numbered 9, after V lost 4 bases and J lost 3 bases. CDR3 protein: CASSNGGTGAKETQYF. CDR3 nucleotide sequence: TGTGCCAGCAGCAATGGCGGGACAGGGGCCAAAGAGACCCAGTACTTC.